A selection of T cell receptor beta chains follows, all from one sample in a study of Graves' ophthalmopathy and Graves' hyperthyroidism. TCRdb re-derived calls from the multiplex PCR reads in MiXCR, one entry per CDR3 protein. The table lists 260,000 or so distinct CDR3 sequences, around 45% of them singletons. The sample comprised peripheral blood. All receptors come from an adult man with Graves' ophthalmopathy. Each CDR3 is given with its conserved first and last residue. A D gene is named only where the DNA matches it firmly. Clone size appears in some rows only: once, few, many, or a class for an expanded clone.

size,V,D,J,CDR3,DNA
-,TRBV11-2,TRBD2,TRBJ2-7,CASSLPLAGRNEQYF,TGTGCCAGCAGCCTACCGCTAGCGGGAAGGAACGAGCAGTACTTC
-,TRBV6-1,TRBD1,TRBJ1-6,CASSEPAGGYNSPLHF,TGTGCCAGCAGCGAACCGGCAGGGGGTTATAATTCACCCCTCCACTTT
once,TRBV9,-,TRBJ1-1,CASSVGWGAGAFF,TGTGCCAGCAGCGTAGGGTGGGGTGCGGGAGCTTTCTTT
few,TRBV7-8,-,TRBJ2-2,CASSLELRNTGELFF,TGTGCCAGCAGCTTAGAGCTGCGGAACACCGGGGAGCTGTTTTTT
-,TRBV29-1,TRBD2,TRBJ2-2,CSARTLAGGSTGELFF,TGCAGCGCCCGTACCCTAGCGGGAGGAAGCACCGGGGAGCTGTTTTTT
few,TRBV6-1,-,TRBJ1-5,CASSEVGGKGIQPQHF,TGTGCCAGCAGTGAAGTTGGGGGGAAAGGGATCCAGCCCCAGCATTTT
many,TRBV5-1,-,TRBJ1-2,CASTDSNYGYTF,TGCGCCAGCACGGACAGCAACTATGGCTACACCTTC
few,TRBV20-1,-,TRBJ2-7,CSADRLDLSSYEQYF,TGCAGTGCGGACCGGTTGGACCTCAGCTCCTACGAGCAGTACTTC
-,TRBV3-1,-,TRBJ2-7,CASSQKGGYEQYF,TGTGCCAGCAGCCAAAAGGGCGGTTACGAGCAGTACTTC
few,TRBV29-1,-,TRBJ1-2,CSVDPTGGAYGYTF,TGCAGCGTTGACCCGACGGGGGGGGCCTATGGCTACACCTTC
-,TRBV7-2,-,TRBJ2-7,CASSPEGHEQYF,TGTGCCAGCAGCCCCGAAGGGCACGAGCAGTACTTC
-,TRBV9,-,TRBJ1-6,CASSVEKDKGIFNSPLHF,TGTGCCAGCAGCGTAGAAAAGGACAAGGGGATCTTTAATTCACCCCTCCACTTT
few,TRBV10-2,-,TRBJ2-7,CASSESNEQYF,TGCGCCAGCAGTGAGTCTAACGAGCAGTACTTC
-,TRBV7-8,TRBD1,TRBJ2-7,CASSPRTGGLYEQYF,TGTGCCAGCAGCCCCCGGACAGGGGGTCTCTACGAGCAGTACTTC
-,TRBV16,-,TRBJ1-1,CASSLQPNTEAFF,TGTGCCAGCAGCCTACAGCCGAACACTGAAGCTTTCTTT
few,TRBV9,-,TRBJ2-5,CASSVDFGPTGTQYF,TGTGCCAGCAGCGTAGATTTCGGGCCTACGGGGACCCAGTACTTC
-,TRBV4-1,TRBD1,TRBJ2-7,CASSQPGTGGEQYF,TGCGCCAGCAGCCAACCCGGGACAGGGGGCGAGCAGTACTTC
-,TRBV20-1,-,TRBJ2-5,CSARGIGPRETQYF,TGCAGTGCTAGAGGAATAGGGCCCCGGGAGACCCAGTACTTC
-,TRBV7-2,-,TRBJ2-7,CASSLGPSGAYEQYF,TGTGCCAGCAGCTTAGGTCCCAGCGGAGCCTACGAGCAGTACTTC
many,TRBV2,-,TRBJ1-3,CASSTDSSSGNTIYF,TGTGCCAGCAGTACGGACAGTAGCTCTGGAAACACCATATATTTT
few,TRBV2,-,TRBJ1-2,CASSYRKNTANYGYTF,TGTGCCAGCAGTTACCGGAAAAACACAGCTAACTATGGCTACACCTTC
-,TRBV5-4,TRBD1,TRBJ2-7,CASSLRTGGGEQYF,TGTGCCAGCAGCTTGCGGACAGGGGGAGGCGAGCAGTACTTC
-,TRBV12-3/TRBV12-4,-,TRBJ1-2,CASSFSWGYYGYTF,TGTGCCAGCAGTTTTTCGTGGGGGTACTATGGCTACACCTTC
-,TRBV12-3/TRBV12-4,TRBD1,TRBJ1-3,CASSPHGTGTGNTIYF,TGTGCCAGCAGCCCTCACGGGACAGGGACTGGAAACACCATATATTTT
few,TRBV6-6,TRBD1,TRBJ1-4,CASRTGGTTNEKLFF,TGTGCCAGCCGGACAGGGGGCACAACTAATGAAAAACTGTTTTTT
-,TRBV7-9,-,TRBJ2-1,CASSLVKGTYYNEQFF,TGTGCCAGCAGCTTAGTAAAAGGGACATATTACAATGAGCAGTTCTTC
-,TRBV10-3,TRBD1,TRBJ2-7,CAISRDRGNYEQYF,TGTGCCATCAGCCGGGACAGGGGTAACTACGAGCAGTACTTC
-,TRBV5-1,-,TRBJ2-2,CASSDIQGGTGELFF,TGCGCCAGCAGCGACATCCAAGGGGGAACCGGGGAGCTGTTTTTT
-,TRBV2,TRBD1,TRBJ2-2,CASSFRQGGLGELFF,TGTGCCAGCAGTTTTCGACAGGGGGGACTCGGGGAGCTGTTTTTT
-,TRBV19,TRBD1,TRBJ2-2,CASSWDSSNTGELFF,TGTGCCAGTAGCTGGGACAGCTCGAACACCGGGGAGCTGTTTTTT
-,TRBV9,-,TRBJ1-6,CASSTQGSSNSPLHF,TGTGCCAGCTCAACACAGGGTTCCTCTAATTCACCCCTCCACTTT
-,TRBV10-2,-,TRBJ1-1,CASSDQGTPNTEAFF,TGCGCCAGCAGTGACCAGGGGACACCCAACACTGAAGCTTTCTTT
-,TRBV7-9,-,TRBJ1-1,CASSLLGAANTEAFF,TGTGCCAGCAGCCTGCTTGGGGCCGCAAACACTGAAGCTTTCTTT